Listed below are T cell receptor beta chains from one sample, sequenced in a study of blood T cell repertoires in COVID-19. Only in-frame clones appear in the TCRdb table, and some are missing; sequencing was by immunoSEQ multiplex PCR. Among over 85,000 clones listed, around 93% were seen once. The sequenced material came from peripheral blood. The receptor set was obtained from a human donor with active COVID-19. The donor label of this sample is uncertain. CDR3s leave out the opening cysteine and the closing phenylalanine or tryptophan. The D gene is left open where the match is weak.

>11|TRBJ1-2|-|TRBV4-2
ASSQDVSGGYT
>14|TRBJ1-3|-|TRBV5-5
ASSLLDRDSGNTIY
>11|TRBJ1-4|-|TRBV19
ASSIATGSPLF
>11|TRBJ2-1|-|TRBV7-2
ASSLRGLNEQF
>10|TRBJ2-4|-|TRBV6-1
ASSEGENIQY
>11|TRBJ2-7|TRBD1|TRBV11-2
AQLQGAQYEQY
>15|TRBJ1-2|TRBD1|TRBV5-1
ASSVGRPGTGIYGYT
>12|TRBJ2-3|-|TRBV7-8
ASSVGLATDTQY
>12|TRBJ2-5|-|TRBV7-9
ASSVPLVRETQY
>14|TRBJ2-3|-|TRBV24-1
ATSDPVPGGTDTQY
>11|TRBJ2-2|-|TRBV11-1
ASSYRSTGELF
>14|TRBJ2-7|-|TRBV7-8
ASSPGIISRSYEQY
>12|TRBJ1-1|-|TRBV19
ASSHGATNTEAF
>14|TRBJ2-1|TRBD1|TRBV5-6
ASSLVGQGRDNEQF
>13|TRBJ2-7|-|TRBV7-9
ASSVPRTGKYEQY
>13|TRBJ2-3|TRBD2|TRBV4-2
ASSQEGTGGYTQY
>11|TRBJ1-1|-|TRBV7-9
ASLGGEDTEAF
>12|TRBJ1-6|TRBD1|TRBV25-1
ASKGTGYNSPLH
>11|TRBJ1-6|-|TRBV6-5
ASSFGASTPLH
>14|TRBJ1-5|-|TRBV5-5
ASSQYTGTSNQPQH
>14|TRBJ1-3|TRBD1|TRBV4-3
ASSRGQGHTGNTIY
>14|TRBJ1-4|TRBD1|TRBV7-9
ASSLTGGRSNEKLF
>11|TRBJ1-1|TRBD1|TRBV25-1
ASRRQGDTEAF
>11|TRBJ2-7|TRBD2|TRBV19
ASSSGGAYEQY
>12|TRBJ1-2|TRBD1|TRBV10-2
ASSAGQGAGGYT
>16|TRBJ1-2|-|TRBV5-5
ASSLGREKLKKNYGYT
>11|TRBJ1-2|-|TRBV7-8
ASSSGRSLGYT
>13|TRBJ2-1|-|TRBV28
ASSQAHSGSNEQF
>11|TRBJ1-4|-|TRBV10-3
AISGTGNEKLF
>12|TRBJ2-7|TRBD1|TRBV3-1/TRBV3-2
ASSQRTGAHEQY
>9|TRBJ2-7|-|TRBV7-2
ASSRVDEQY
>11|TRBJ2-3|-|TRBV27
ASSLWANGVQY
>12|TRBJ2-2|-|TRBV4-1
ASSQVGAAGELF
>11|TRBJ2-3|TRBD2|TRBV12-3/TRBV12-4
AGKTSGTDTQY
>14|TRBJ2-3|TRBD2|TRBV2
ASDGSATSGTDTQY
>13|TRBJ1-6|TRBD1|TRBV7-2
ASRPETGTNSPLH
>11|TRBJ1-2|TRBD1|TRBV6-5
ASTRDSGYGYT
>13|TRBJ2-7|TRBD1|TRBV5-4
ASSSQGTGGYEQY
>12|TRBJ2-7|-|TRBV3-1/TRBV3-2
ASSPRRGSYEQY
>11|TRBJ2-3|-|TRBV7-9
ASSSTGADTQY
>14|TRBJ2-1|TRBD2|TRBV3-1/TRBV3-2
ASSIRGGAPYNEQF
>12|TRBJ2-7|TRBD1|TRBV7-9
ASRSDRGQYEQY
>14|TRBJ2-3|TRBD1|TRBV15
ATSTGTGPSTDTQY
>14|TRBJ2-6|-|TRBV9
ASSGETGAGANVLT
>12|TRBJ2-1|-|TRBV4-3
ASSQDGGYNEQF
>16|TRBJ1-4|TRBD1|TRBV7-9
ASSLGGQGGATNEKLF
>10|TRBJ2-5|-|TRBV6-5
ASSEYQETQY
>13|TRBJ2-7|TRBD1|TRBV5-5
ASSRTGDLSYEQY
>13|TRBJ1-1|-|TRBV2
ASSEVRGSNTEAF
>13|TRBJ2-3|TRBD1|TRBV7-9
ASSLDRGLTDTQY
>12|TRBJ2-2|-|TRBV13
ASSPRPSTGELF
>11|TRBJ2-5|-|TRBV7-9
ASTYPGQETQY
>13|TRBJ1-2|-|TRBV11-2
ASSLVGEVGYGYT
>12|TRBJ2-7|-|TRBV5-5
ASSLAQGRYEQY
>11|TRBJ1-2|-|TRBV19
ASRSEPVKGYT